Each of the 28 T cell receptor beta chains below was sequenced from the same sample in a study of blood T cell repertoires in COVID-19. Profiled with immunoSEQ multiplex PCR; TCRdb holds only in-frame clones, not every one. The data contain about 140,000 clones, roughly 85% of them singletons. The sequenced material came from peripheral blood. The receptors here all came from a human donor with acute or convalescent COVID-19. The donor label of this sample is uncertain.

This clone was counted only a few times. The chain's CDR3 is CASSPRLARTDTQYF. CDR3 nucleotide sequence: TGTGCCAGCAGCCCCCGACTAGCGCGCACAGATACGCAGTATTTT. J is TRBJ2-3 and V is TRBV7-3; 8 bases align to TRBD2. Germline loops: CDR1 SGHTA, CDR2 FQGTGA. Trimming cost V 5 bases and J 1 base; bases outside gene matches: 5. This CDR3 contains 15 residues.

The genes are TRBV5-1 and TRBJ1-6; TRBD1 might be the D (6 bases). Germline V gene data show CDR1 as SGHRS and CDR2 as YFSETQ. This CDR3 contains 15 residues. Deletions cut 3 bases from V and 7 bases from J, with 14 bases between. The DNA for the CDR3 is TGCGCCAGCAGCTCATGGGACAACTCGAATTCACCCCTCCACTTT. It codes for CASSSWDNSNSPLHF.

The chain links TRBV5-1 to TRBJ2-1; 9 bases align to TRBD2. The CDR3 has 14 residues. Germline assignment: CDR1 SGHRS and CDR2 YFSETQ. Trimming cost V 4 bases and J 9 bases; bases outside gene matches: 8. The CDR3 DNA reads TGCGCCAGCAGCCTTTTAGCGGGAGTCAGTGAGCAGTTCTTC. Residues: CASSLLAGVSEQFF. The complete variable domain, with remaining parts taken from reference TRBV5-1 and TRBJ2-1, reads KAGVTQTPRYLIKTRGQQVTLSCSPISGHRSVSWYQQTPGQGLQFLFEYFSETQRNKGNFPGRFSGRQFSNSRSEMNVSTLELGDSALYLCASSLLAGVSEQFFGPGTRLTVL.

This clone was found once. The chain couples TRBV6-6 to TRBJ2-1, with 15 bases matching TRBD2. The CDR3 sequence is 18 residues long. The germline gives CDR1 MNHNY, CDR2 SVGAGI (reference sequence). After removal of 5 bases from V and 9 bases from J, the junction contained 14 bases not matched to a gene. The DNA of the CDR3 is TGTGCCAGCAGTCCAACGACGGGACTAGCGGGAGGTTGGGGTGAGCAGTTCTTC. Its translation is CASSPTTGLAGGWGEQFF.

Points on this clone: This probably arose from a read error, given a far larger clone one base away. The genes are TRBV28 and TRBJ1-5, with D unresolved. V was trimmed by 11 bases and J by 4 bases, leaving 18 bases between them. The CDR3 spans 14 residues. Germline V gene lookup returns CDR1 MDHEN and CDR2 SYDVKM. The CDR3 protein is CAVSLVGGNQPQHF. The CDR3 DNA is TGTGCCGTGTCGTTGGTGGGAGGTAATCAGCCCCAGCATTTT. The full variable domain, its missing parts supplied by reference TRBV28 and TRBJ1-5, is DVKVTQSSRYLVKRTGEKVFLECVQDMDHENMFWYRQDPGLGLRLIYFSYDVKMKEKGDIPEGYSVSREKKERFSLILESASTNQTSMYLCAVSLVGGNQPQHFGDGTRLSIL.

The CDR3 sequence: CASSQIGEGSEAFF. DNA for the CDR3: TGTGCCAGCAGCCAAATTGGGGAGGGTTCTGAAGCTTTCTTT. The V and J genes are TRBV3-1 (or the pseudogene TRBV3-2) and TRBJ1-1; no clear D gene. The CDR3 length is 14 residues. CDR1 and CDR2 (germline): LGHDT, YNNKEL (reference sequence). V lost 2 bases and J 6 bases, leaving 13 bases between the germline ends.

The chain employs TRBV7-9 and TRBJ1-2; TRBD1 matches 10 bases. With V trimmed by 5 bases and J by 7 bases, 1 base remained unmatched. CDR3 length equals 12 residues. The germline gives CDR1 SEHNR, CDR2 FQNEAQ (reference sequence). This chain's CDR3 is CASSRTGGGYTF. As DNA, the CDR3 is TGTGCCAGCAGCCGGACAGGGGGTGGCTACACCTTC.

The rearrangement joins TRBV4-3 to TRBJ2-2; 11 bases line up with TRBD1. The CDR3 runs to 16 residues. Germline CDR1 reads LGHNA; CDR2 reads YSLEER. Trimming cost V 5 bases and J 9 bases; bases outside gene matches: 11. The CDR3 is CASSRTGTGGSRELFF. In nucleotides, the CDR3 is TGCGCCAGCAGCAGGACCGGGACAGGGGGTTCCAGGGAGCTGTTTTTT.

The chain links TRBV11-3 to TRBJ2-5; TRBD1 agrees at 7 bases. Germline loops: CDR1 SGHNT, CDR2 YENEEA. The junction had 10 bases not matched to a gene; V was cut back by 8 bases and J by 1 base. This CDR3 region has 15 residues. This chain's CDR3 is CASAEDRTLQETQYF. As DNA, the CDR3 is TGTGCCAGCGCTGAGGACAGGACCCTCCAAGAGACCCAGTACTTC.

This chain joins TRBV19 and TRBJ1-2, with 12 positions matching TRBD1. The V gene end was trimmed by 4 bases and the J gene end by 8 bases; junction bases not matched to a gene: 8. CDR1 and CDR2 from the germline V gene are LNHDA and SQIVND (reference sequence). The CDR3 totals 15 residues. For the CDR3, the DNA is TGTGCCAGTAGTACCACGGGACAGGGGGCGAGAGGCTACACCTTC. Protein: CASSTTGQGARGYTF.

The chain is built from TRBV11-3 and TRBJ2-7; a possible D gene is TRBD2 (5 bases). Germline V gives CDR1 SGHNT, CDR2 YENEEA. The CDR3 loop spans 14 amino acids. V was shortened by 2 bases and J by 0 bases, with 8 bases between the two germline ends. The CDR3 DNA follows: TGTGCCAGCAGCTTATTCGGGGACTCCTACGAGCAGTACTTC. Its protein is CASSLFGDSYEQYF.

The chain recombines TRBV27 with TRBJ1-1; D unresolved. CDR1 is MNHEY, CDR2 SMNVEV, per germline (reference sequence). The CDR3 spans 14 residues. The V and J ends lost 0 bases and 1 base respectively, with 6 bases between them. The CDR3 spells CASSLSHGNTEAFF. CDR3 bases: TGTGCCAGCAGTTTATCCCACGGGAACACTGAAGCTTTCTTT.

The J gene is TRBJ2-2, the V gene TRBV7-9, with D perhaps matching TRBD2 (5 bases). The V gene's germline CDR1 is SEHNR and CDR2 FQNEAQ (reference sequence). Deletions cut 5 bases from V and 4 bases from J, with 11 bases between. CDR3 size: 14 residues. CDR3 sequence reads: CASSVGLFTGELFF. The DNA for the CDR3 is TGTGCCAGCAGCGTAGGACTTTTCACCGGGGAGCTGTTTTTT.

This clone has only one observation. This rearrangement joins TRBV28 to TRBJ1-5, with D perhaps TRBD1 (5 bases). This CDR3 spans 17 amino acids. V was clipped by 4 bases and J by 1 base, with 17 bases between them. In germline, CDR1 is MDHEN, CDR2 SYDVKM. This CDR3 reads CASSSTRQRMSNQPQHF. DNA of the CDR3: TGTGCCAGCAGTTCAACAAGACAGCGAATGAGCAATCAGCCCCAGCATTTT.

This chain connects TRBV4-3 to TRBJ1-6; 9 bases are shared with TRBD1. CDR3 length: 15 residues. CDR1 and CDR2 (germline): LGHNA, YSLEER. The V gene end was trimmed by 0 bases and the J gene end by 9 bases; junction bases not matched to a gene: 3. The CDR3 loop is CASSQDRDRASPLHF. CDR3 in DNA: TGCGCCAGCAGCCAAGATAGGGACAGGGCTTCACCCCTCCACTTT.

The genes are TRBV28 and TRBJ2-5; 12 bases agree with TRBD1. Germline CDR1 reads MDHEN; CDR2 reads SYDVKM. The V gene end was trimmed by 5 bases and the J gene end by 5 bases; junction bases not matched to a gene: 6. The CDR3 consists of 15 residues. CDR3 nucleotides: TGTGCCAGCAGTAGGGGACAGGGGGCTCCGGAGACCCAGTACTTC. This codes for CASSRGQGAPETQYF. The variable domain in full, completed from reference TRBV28 and TRBJ2-5, reads DVKVTQSSRYLVKRTGEKVFLECVQDMDHENMFWYRQDPGLGLRLIYFSYDVKMKEKGDIPEGYSVSREKKERFSLILESASTNQTSMYLCASSRGQGAPETQYFGPGTRLLVL.

The chain carries TRBV30 and TRBJ2-3; 7 nucleotides line up with TRBD2. Per the germline V gene, CDR1 is GTSNPN and CDR2 is SVGIG (reference sequence). The CDR3 spans 14 residues. Trimming at V came to 1 base and at J to 1 base, leaving 2 bases not matched to a gene. CDR3 loop: CAWSGLAGTDTQYF. Written as DNA, the CDR3 is TGTGCCTGGAGTGGGCTAGCGGGCACAGATACGCAGTATTTT.

The chain carries TRBV3-1 (or the pseudogene TRBV3-2) and TRBJ2-3, with 8 nucleotides matching TRBD2. CDR3 size: 15 residues. Germline V gene data show CDR1 as LGHDT and CDR2 as YNNKEL (reference sequence). Germline trimming cut 2 bases from V and 6 bases from J; bases unmatched to any gene: 7. CDR3 residues: CASSQRAGGGDTQYF. The CDR3 coding sequence is TGTGCCAGCAGCCAACGGGCGGGAGGAGGGGATACGCAGTATTTT.

V is TRBV19 and J is TRBJ1-3, with D maybe TRBD1 (6 bases). V lost 5 bases to trimming and J lost 0 bases, with 11 bases between them. Germline V lookup: CDR1 LNHDA, CDR2 SQIVND (reference sequence). The CDR3 is 15 amino acids. CDR3 nucleotide sequence: TGTGCCAGTAGTGACGACAGGTTCTCTGGAAACACCATATATTTT. Residues: CASSDDRFSGNTIYF.

This clone was picked up a small number of times. This chain connects TRBV7-9 to TRBJ1-6, with a possible D match to TRBD1 (6 bases). V lost 1 base to trimming and J lost 6 bases, with 10 bases between them. Germline CDR1 and CDR2: SEHNR and FQNEAQ (reference sequence). This CDR3 region has 15 residues. The CDR3 DNA reads TGTGCCAGCAGCTTAGGGGGGGGCAGTAATTCACCCCTCCACTTT. Translated: CASSLGGGSNSPLHF.

The V and J genes are TRBV6-6 and TRBJ1-2; 7 positions match TRBD1. The CDR3 covers 12 residues. Germline loops: CDR1 MNHNY, CDR2 SVGAGI (reference sequence). With V trimmed by 11 bases and J by 8 bases, 11 bases remained unmatched. In DNA form, the CDR3 reads TGTGCCTACGGGACAGCGATCTGGGGCTACACCTTC. The encoded protein is CAYGTAIWGYTF.

The chain is built from TRBV30 and TRBJ1-1; 7 bases are shared with TRBD1. The CDR3 loop spans 13 amino acids. Germline CDR1 is GTSNPN and CDR2 is SVGIG (reference sequence). The V gene end was trimmed by 3 bases and the J gene end by 5 bases; junction bases not matched to a gene: 6. The CDR3 region has the DNA TGTGCCTGGAGGACAGGGATAGGGACTGAAGCTTTCTTT. Translated: CAWRTGIGTEAFF. The whole variable domain, filled in from reference TRBV30 and TRBJ1-1, reads SQTIHQWPATLVQPVGSPLSLECTVEGTSNPNLYWYRQAAGRGLQLLFYSVGIGQISSEVPQNLSASRPQDRQFILSSKKLLLSDSGFYLCAWRTGIGTEAFFGQGTRLTVV.

The chain employs TRBV4-1 and TRBJ2-1; a possible D gene is TRBD1 (5 bases). Trimming shortened V by 1 base and J by 5 bases, and 9 bases separated the two germline ends. The CDR3 spans 14 residues. The germline CDR1 and CDR2 sequences are MGHRA and YSYEKL. The CDR3 nucleotides read TGCGCCAGCAGCCAAGGACAGACAGACAATGAGCAGTTCTTC. Translating it yields CASSQGQTDNEQFF.

The chain joins TRBV7-9 to TRBJ1-1; D is perhaps TRBD1 (5 bases). V dropped 5 bases and J dropped 2 bases, with 18 bases sitting between them. The germline CDR1 and CDR2 sequences are SEHNR and FQNEAQ (reference sequence). The CDR3 loop spans 16 amino acids. The CDR3, as DNA: TGTGCCAGCAGCCCTCATGCGCGGGGCGGAAACACTGAAGCTTTCTTT. Protein: CASSPHARGGNTEAFF.

CDR3 nucleotide sequence: TGTGCCATCAGTAAGCCCGGACAGACAAGCGATGGCTACACCTTC. It specifies CAISKPGQTSDGYTF. This chain uses TRBV10-3 with TRBJ1-2, with a possible D match to TRBD1 (6 bases). CDR3 size: 15 residues. CDR1 and CDR2 from the germline V gene are ENHRY and SYGVKD. V dropped 5 bases and J dropped 6 bases, with 19 bases sitting between them.

The chain uses TRBV24-1 and TRBJ2-1; D call uncertain. Germline CDR1 reads KGHDR; CDR2 reads SFDVKD. The CDR3 loop spans 12 amino acids. V shed 2 bases and J shed 8 bases, with 6 bases lying between them. CDR3: CATSDYRDEQFF. The CDR3 DNA sequence: TGTGCCACCAGTGATTACCGGGATGAGCAGTTCTTC.

This clone came up a few times. The chain uses TRBV19 and TRBJ1-1, with 8 bases aligning to TRBD1. With 4 bases clipped from V and 4 bases from J, the junction kept 11 bases outside the gene matches. Per germline, CDR1 LNHDA and CDR2 SQIVND (reference sequence). The CDR3 totals 16 residues. CDR3 nucleotide sequence: TGTGCCAGTAGTACGAGGACAGGGTTCGGGGGCACTGAAGCTTTCTTT. This gives the protein CASSTRTGFGGTEAFF.

The V and J genes are TRBV11-2 and TRBJ1-2, with D perhaps TRBD1 (6 bases). Germline V gene lookup returns CDR1 SGHAT and CDR2 FQNNGV. Trimming took off 1 base at V and 8 bases at J, with 17 bases between the two ends. The CDR3 has 15 amino acids. The CDR3 DNA is TGTGCCAGCAGCTTAGGAACGGGGGGGCTACCCGGCTACACCTTC. It translates to CASSLGTGGLPGYTF.